This T cell receptor (beta chain) was identified in a study of blood T cells in healthy people across ages. Next came a second PCR, run for 7 to 11 cycles, which used a sample-barcoded 5' primer along with a J-beta primer mix. One entry per CDR3 protein results from TCRdb running MiXCR on the 5' RACE reads. Of 780,000 or so distinct CDR3 sequences in the sample, 50% to 65% were seen once. Regarding this clonotype: Its cognate antigen is unknown.

Notes on the study in general: Compared with aged donors, long-lived donors showed fewer expanded clones, suggesting selection.

The CDR3 is 14 amino acids. The germline V gene has CDR1 MDHEN and CDR2 SYDVKM. V gave up 4 bases and J gave up 7 bases, with 14 bases separating them. Sequencing input: blood. The gene calls are TRBV28 and TRBJ2-1; D is possibly TRBD2 (5 bases). This clonotype originated in an elderly man in good health. The CDR3 loop reads CASSSQRRGNEQFF. In nucleotides, the CDR3 is TGTGCCAGCAGTTCCCAGCGGAGAGGGAATGAGCAGTTCTTC.